This is a list of T cell receptor beta chains from one sample in a study of T cells in localized non-small cell lung cancer. Generated by immunoSEQ multiplex PCR, the TCRdb table keeps only in-frame clones and is missing some. Of roughly 67,000 clones in the sample, approximately 84% are singletons; the top ten hold about 14%. The sequenced sample was peripheral blood, obtained before any cancer treatment. The receptors stem from a female donor aged 60 or older with stage I lung adenocarcinoma. CDR3s include the opening cysteine and the closing phenylalanine or tryptophan. The D gene is left open where the match is weak. Some rows have no size entry. The others give once, few or many, or a class for an expanded clone.

d_call: TRBD1; j_call: TRBJ1-6; clone_size: once; v_call: TRBV19; cdr3_nt: TGTGCCAGTAGTAGCGGACAGGCAAATTCACCCCTCCACTTT; cdr3_aa: CASSSGQANSPLHF
d_call: NA; j_call: TRBJ2-7; clone_size: few; v_call: TRBV30; cdr3_nt: TGTGCCTGGAGGGGGGACATAAGGGAGCAGTACTTC; cdr3_aa: CAWRGDIREQYF
d_call: NA; j_call: TRBJ1-3; clone_size: NA; v_call: TRBV19; cdr3_nt: TGTGCCTCATCAGACAGGAGCTCTGGAAACACCATATATTTT; cdr3_aa: CASSDRSSGNTIYF
d_call: NA; j_call: TRBJ2-7; clone_size: once; v_call: TRBV28; cdr3_nt: TGTGCCAGCAGGCCGGGACTTCGGAAACCGTACTCCTACGAGCAGTACTTC; cdr3_aa: CASRPGLRKPYSYEQYF
d_call: NA; j_call: TRBJ2-1; clone_size: NA; v_call: TRBV19; cdr3_nt: TGTGCCAGTACTATCAGGGACTTGAACAATGAGCAGTTCTTC; cdr3_aa: CASTIRDLNNEQFF
d_call: NA; j_call: TRBJ2-7; clone_size: NA; v_call: TRBV7-8; cdr3_nt: TGTGCCAGCAGTCCACGTGGGAGCTCCTACGAGCAGTACTTC; cdr3_aa: CASSPRGSSYEQYF
d_call: NA; j_call: TRBJ1-1; clone_size: NA; v_call: TRBV9; cdr3_nt: TGTGCCAGCAGCGTAGCTCAGGGGATGGGGACTGAAGCTTTCTTT; cdr3_aa: CASSVAQGMGTEAFF
d_call: NA; j_call: TRBJ1-1; clone_size: NA; v_call: TRBV30; cdr3_nt: TGTGCCTGCCTTCGAGGGGCAGGGAACACTGAAGCTTTCTTT; cdr3_aa: CACLRGAGNTEAFF
d_call: NA; j_call: TRBJ1-1; clone_size: NA; v_call: TRBV6-5; cdr3_nt: TGTGCCAGCAGCTACCTCGTGACCCTGGCGAAAGCTGAAGCTTTCTTT; cdr3_aa: CASSYLVTLAKAEAFF
d_call: NA; j_call: TRBJ1-1; clone_size: NA; v_call: TRBV11-2; cdr3_nt: TGTGCCAGCAGCTTATTCCAGACGGGGACTGAAGCTTTCTTT; cdr3_aa: CASSLFQTGTEAFF
d_call: NA; j_call: TRBJ2-7; clone_size: NA; v_call: TRBV11-2; cdr3_nt: TGTGCCAGCAGCTTAGTGGGGACACTAAACCACGAGCAGTACTTC; cdr3_aa: CASSLVGTLNHEQYF
d_call: NA; j_call: TRBJ1-1; clone_size: NA; v_call: TRBV19; cdr3_nt: TGTGCCAGTAGTATCGCGGCTTTGCTTTGGCAGTCGAACACTGAAGCTTTCTTT; cdr3_aa: CASSIAALLWQSNTEAFF
d_call: NA; j_call: TRBJ1-4; clone_size: NA; v_call: TRBV2; cdr3_nt: TGTGCCAGCAGGGGGACGGATGCAACTAATGAAAAACTGTTTTTT; cdr3_aa: CASRGTDATNEKLFF
d_call: TRBD1; j_call: TRBJ1-1; clone_size: few; v_call: TRBV5-1; cdr3_nt: TGCGCCAGCACGCCGGACAGGGGACAGACTGAAGCTTTCTTT; cdr3_aa: CASTPDRGQTEAFF
d_call: TRBD2; j_call: TRBJ2-2; clone_size: NA; v_call: TRBV7-8; cdr3_nt: TGTGCCAGCAAAGGGGGTCGGGAGGGCACCGGGGAGCTGTTTTTT; cdr3_aa: CASKGGREGTGELFF
d_call: NA; j_call: TRBJ1-1; clone_size: NA; v_call: TRBV5-6; cdr3_nt: TGTGCCAGCAGCTTGGTCCGGGGGACTGAAGCTTTCTTT; cdr3_aa: CASSLVRGTEAFF
d_call: NA; j_call: TRBJ1-1; clone_size: NA; v_call: TRBV19; cdr3_nt: TGTGCCAGTACCAGGCGGGGGCAAACTGAAGCTTTCTTT; cdr3_aa: CASTRRGQTEAFF
d_call: NA; j_call: TRBJ1-4; clone_size: NA; v_call: TRBV19; cdr3_nt: TGTGCCAGCCAAAATCTCAGGGGTTCAACTAATGAAAAACTGTTTTTT; cdr3_aa: CASQNLRGSTNEKLFF
d_call: TRBD2; j_call: TRBJ2-7; clone_size: NA; v_call: TRBV6-1; cdr3_nt: TGTGCCAGCAGTGAGCGGGGGGGCCGTTGGGAGCAGTACTTC; cdr3_aa: CASSERGGRWEQYF
d_call: NA; j_call: TRBJ1-1; clone_size: NA; v_call: TRBV10-2; cdr3_nt: TGCGCCAGCAGTGGAGACAGACAAATGAACACTGAAGCTTTCTTT; cdr3_aa: CASSGDRQMNTEAFF
d_call: TRBD1; j_call: TRBJ1-1; clone_size: NA; v_call: TRBV9; cdr3_nt: TGTGCCAGCAGCGTAGCGGGACAGAAGAACACTGAAGCTTTCTTT; cdr3_aa: CASSVAGQKNTEAFF
d_call: TRBD2; j_call: TRBJ2-4; clone_size: NA; v_call: TRBV6-1; cdr3_nt: TGTGCCAGCAGTGAAGCGATTAGCGGGGGGGCTCCAACTGCCAAAAACATTCAGTACTTC; cdr3_aa: CASSEAISGGAPTAKNIQYF
d_call: TRBD2; j_call: TRBJ2-3; clone_size: NA; v_call: TRBV11-3; cdr3_nt: TGTGCCAGCAGCCCGCATTCAGGCGGGGGGATCACAGATACGCAGTATTTT; cdr3_aa: CASSPHSGGGITDTQYF
d_call: NA; j_call: TRBJ1-1; clone_size: NA; v_call: TRBV5-5; cdr3_nt: TGTGCCAGCAGCTTCGATTTGAACACTGAAGCTTTCTTT; cdr3_aa: CASSFDLNTEAFF
d_call: NA; j_call: TRBJ1-2; clone_size: NA; v_call: TRBV15; cdr3_nt: TGTGCCACCAGCCAGCTGGGGGGGGACCTCTATGGCTACACCTTC; cdr3_aa: CATSQLGGDLYGYTF
d_call: NA; j_call: TRBJ1-1; clone_size: once; v_call: TRBV10-1; cdr3_nt: TGCGCCAGCAGTTCAACAGGACCGAACACTGAAGCTTTCTTT; cdr3_aa: CASSSTGPNTEAFF
d_call: TRBD2; j_call: TRBJ2-1; clone_size: NA; v_call: TRBV19; cdr3_nt: TGTGCCAGTAGTATAGCTAGCGGGGCCTACAATGAGCAGTTCTTC; cdr3_aa: CASSIASGAYNEQFF
d_call: NA; j_call: TRBJ2-7; clone_size: NA; v_call: TRBV2; cdr3_nt: TGTGCCAGCAGTAGGGACCAATTAGTCTCCTACGAGCAGTACTTC; cdr3_aa: CASSRDQLVSYEQYF
d_call: NA; j_call: TRBJ2-1; clone_size: NA; v_call: TRBV21-1; cdr3_nt: TGTGCCAGCAGCTTAAATAGCGGGGGTTACAATGAGCAGTTCTTC; cdr3_aa: CASSLNSGGYNEQFF
d_call: NA; j_call: TRBJ2-6; clone_size: NA; v_call: TRBV2; cdr3_nt: TGTGCCAGCACCGTGGACTCTGGGGCCAACGTCCTGACTTTC; cdr3_aa: CASTVDSGANVLTF
d_call: NA; j_call: TRBJ1-3; clone_size: NA; v_call: TRBV6-5; cdr3_nt: TGTGCCAGCAGCCGAGGGCTTTCTGGTCCAAACACCATATATTTT; cdr3_aa: CASSRGLSGPNTIYF
d_call: NA; j_call: TRBJ1-2; clone_size: NA; v_call: TRBV5-6; cdr3_nt: TGTGCCAGCAGTCACGACAGCTCCTATGGCTACACCTTC; cdr3_aa: CASSHDSSYGYTF
d_call: NA; j_call: TRBJ1-5; clone_size: NA; v_call: TRBV18; cdr3_nt: TGTGCCAGCTCACCATTTACCAGCAATCAGCCCCAGCATTTT; cdr3_aa: CASSPFTSNQPQHF
d_call: NA; j_call: TRBJ1-3; clone_size: NA; v_call: TRBV10-2; cdr3_nt: TGCGCCAGCTACGGCGAGCATCCCAATTCCGATATCTCGGCCTCTGGAAACACCATATATTTT; cdr3_aa: CASYGEHPNSDISASGNTIYF
d_call: NA; j_call: TRBJ2-3; clone_size: NA; v_call: TRBV5-1; cdr3_nt: TGCGCCAGCAGCTTGGGGCCAGGGGTTACAGATACGCAGTATTTT; cdr3_aa: CASSLGPGVTDTQYF
d_call: NA; j_call: TRBJ2-5; clone_size: NA; v_call: TRBV7-9; cdr3_nt: TGTGCCAGCAGCTTAGCGGGCGGGGCCGGGGAGACCCAGTACTTC; cdr3_aa: CASSLAGGAGETQYF
d_call: NA; j_call: TRBJ2-5; clone_size: few; v_call: TRBV25-1; cdr3_nt: TGTGCCAGCAGTCCCATCGGACAAAAGCAAGAGACCCAGTACTTC; cdr3_aa: CASSPIGQKQETQYF
d_call: NA; j_call: TRBJ1-2; clone_size: once; v_call: TRBV9; cdr3_nt: TGTGCCAGCAGCGTATGGTGGACGGGGGAATATGGCTACACCTTC; cdr3_aa: CASSVWWTGEYGYTF
d_call: TRBD2; j_call: TRBJ2-7; clone_size: many; v_call: TRBV6-5; cdr3_nt: TGTGCCAGCAGTTACGCGGGAGCGAAGAGCTCCTACGAGCAGTACTTC; cdr3_aa: CASSYAGAKSSYEQYF
d_call: TRBD1; j_call: TRBJ1-4; clone_size: NA; v_call: TRBV7-9; cdr3_nt: TGTGCCAGCAGCCCGGACAGGTTGAATGAAAAACTGTTTTTT; cdr3_aa: CASSPDRLNEKLFF
d_call: NA; j_call: TRBJ2-6; clone_size: NA; v_call: TRBV5-8; cdr3_nt: TGTGCCAGCAGCTTAGGGCCAGGGGCCAACGTCCTGACTTTC; cdr3_aa: CASSLGPGANVLTF
d_call: NA; j_call: TRBJ2-2; clone_size: once; v_call: TRBV5-1; cdr3_nt: TGCGCCAGCAGCTTGTTCGTGGATAACACCGGGGAGCTGTTTTTT; cdr3_aa: CASSLFVDNTGELFF